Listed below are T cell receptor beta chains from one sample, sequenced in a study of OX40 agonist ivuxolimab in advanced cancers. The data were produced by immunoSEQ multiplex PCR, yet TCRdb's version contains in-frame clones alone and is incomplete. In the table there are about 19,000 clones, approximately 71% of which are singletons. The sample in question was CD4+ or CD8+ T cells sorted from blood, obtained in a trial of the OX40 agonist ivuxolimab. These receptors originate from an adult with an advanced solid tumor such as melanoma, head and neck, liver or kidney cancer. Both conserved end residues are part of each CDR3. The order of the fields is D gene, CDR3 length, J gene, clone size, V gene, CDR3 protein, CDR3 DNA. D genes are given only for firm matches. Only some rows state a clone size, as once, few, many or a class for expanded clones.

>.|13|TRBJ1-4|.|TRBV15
CATSSGSKEKLFF
TGTGCCACCAGCAGTGGGAGCAAGGAAAAACTGTTTTTT
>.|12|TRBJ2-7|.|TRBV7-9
CASSLDRFQQYF
TGTGCCAGCAGCTTAGACAGGTTCCAGCAGTACTTC
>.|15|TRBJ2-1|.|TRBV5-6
CASSHPFEGFYEQFF
TGTGCCAGCAGCCACCCGTTTGAGGGATTTTATGAGCAGTTCTTC
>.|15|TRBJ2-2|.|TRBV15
CATSRDASNTGELFF
TGTGCCACCAGCAGAGATGCATCGAACACCGGGGAGCTGTTTTTT
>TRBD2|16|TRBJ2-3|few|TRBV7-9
CASSLFLAGSTDTQYF
TGTGCCAGCAGCTTATTTCTAGCGGGGTCCACAGATACGCAGTATTTT
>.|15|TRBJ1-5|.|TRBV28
CASSQGFGSNQPQHF
TGTGCCAGCAGCCAGGGTTTCGGTAGCAATCAGCCCCAGCATTTT
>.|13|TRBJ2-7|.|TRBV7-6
CASSQADSYEQYF
TGTGCCAGCAGCCAAGCGGACTCCTACGAGCAGTACTTC
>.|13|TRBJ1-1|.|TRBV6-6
CASSDRMNTEAFF
TGTGCCAGCAGCGACAGGATGAACACTGAAGCTTTCTTT
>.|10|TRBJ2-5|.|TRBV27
CASGVETQYF
TGTGCCAGCGGGGTGGAGACCCAGTACTTC
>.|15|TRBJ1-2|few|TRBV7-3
CASSPNLGGGYGYTF
TGTGCCAGCAGCCCCAACCTAGGGGGGGGGTATGGCTACACCTTC
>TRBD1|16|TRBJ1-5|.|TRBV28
CASSLWRQGANQPQHF
TGTGCCAGCAGTTTATGGCGACAGGGGGCCAATCAGCCCCAGCATTTT
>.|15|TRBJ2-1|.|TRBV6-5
CASSPFAGAYNEQFF
TGTGCCAGCAGCCCCTTCGCGGGGGCGTACAATGAGCAGTTCTTC
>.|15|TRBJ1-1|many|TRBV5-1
CASSWEDARGTEAFF
TGCGCCAGCAGCTGGGAGGACGCTCGGGGCACTGAAGCTTTCTTT
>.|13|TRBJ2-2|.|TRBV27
CASGQIQTGELFF
TGTGCCAGCGGGCAGATCCAGACCGGGGAGCTGTTTTTT
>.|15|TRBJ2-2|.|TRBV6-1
CASSEGRGWGGELFF
TGTGCCAGCAGTGAAGGACGCGGGTGGGGCGGGGAGCTGTTTTTT
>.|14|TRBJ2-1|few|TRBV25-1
CASSEWSSDNEQFF
TGTGCCAGCAGTGAATGGAGTAGCGACAATGAGCAGTTCTTC
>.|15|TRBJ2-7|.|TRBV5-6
CASSPEGGRTYEQYF
TGTGCCAGCAGCCCTGAGGGTGGAAGGACCTACGAGCAGTACTTC
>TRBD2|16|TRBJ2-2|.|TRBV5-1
CASSFPQRGTAGELFF
TGCGCCAGCAGCTTCCCACAGCGGGGGACGGCCGGGGAGCTGTTTTTT